One and the same sample provided the 18 T cell receptor beta chains below, sequenced in a study of STAT5B mutations in CD4+ large granular lymphocyte leukemia. The protocol was immunoSEQ multiplex PCR, while the TCRdb copy is restricted to in-frame clones and leaves out a portion. The sample lists tens of thousands of clones, over 70% seen once, with less than 5% in the top ten. Sample: CD4+ T cells from blood buffy coats. Receptors originate from a human donor in good health.

V and J are TRBV21-1 and TRBJ2-3; the D call TRBD2 from the table was never checked on the DNA. TRBV21-1 constitutes a pseudogene. This CDR3 has 14 amino acids. The CDR3: CARKAGRSTDTQYF. DNA of the CDR3: TGTGCCAGAAAAGCGGGTAGAAGCACAGATACGCAGTATTTT.

The rearrangement joins TRBV15 to TRBJ1-4, with D unresolved. Looked up from germline, CDR1 is LNHNV and CDR2 is YYDKDF (reference sequence). This CDR3 spans 17 amino acids. Trimming left V 0 bases short and J 0 bases short, with 11 bases between. This CDR3 reads CATSRDPVGATNEKLFF. The CDR3 DNA reads as TGTGCCACCAGCAGAGATCCGGTCGGAGCAACTAATGAAAAACTGTTTTTT.

The chain combines TRBV19 with TRBJ2-1; 15 nucleotides line up with TRBD2. CDR1 and CDR2 from the germline V gene are LNHDA and SQIVND (reference sequence). The ends lost 5 bases at V and 8 bases at J; junction bases unmatched: 7. This CDR3 is 16 amino acids long. CDR3 sequence reads: CASSPLGLAGGYEQFF. CDR3 sequence (DNA): TGTGCCAGTAGTCCCCTGGGACTAGCGGGAGGTTATGAGCAGTTCTTC.

The rearrangement links TRBV5-5 to TRBJ1-5, with D unresolved. With 0 bases removed from V and 0 bases from J, the gap between germline ends came to 7 bases. The CDR3 runs 15 residues. Germline CDR1 is SGHKS and CDR2 is YYEKEE (reference sequence). CDR3 in DNA: TGTGCCAGCAGCTTGGACCCTTATAGCAATCAGCCCCAGCATTTT. Protein product: CASSLDPYSNQPQHF.

The genes are TRBV7-9 and TRBJ2-2, with D perhaps matching TRBD1 (6 bases). CDR1 and CDR2 (germline): SEHNR, FQNEAQ (reference sequence). The ends were cut back, 1 base at V and 4 bases at J, with 7 bases in the middle. The CDR3 runs 14 residues. The CDR3 DNA is TGTGCCAGCAGCTTAGTGGACAGCACCGGGGAGCTGTTTTTT. This codes for CASSLVDSTGELFF.

This clone was picked up a small number of times. The DNA of the CDR3 is TGTGCCAGTAGTACCCAGACAGGGGCCAGGACTGAAGCTTTCTTT. Its translation: CASSTQTGARTEAFF. The chain links TRBV19 to TRBJ1-1, with 8 positions matching TRBD1. The CDR3 consists of 15 residues. Germline V lookup: CDR1 LNHDA, CDR2 SQIVND (reference sequence). With 4 bases clipped from V and 5 bases from J, the junction kept 9 bases outside the gene matches.

This clone was seen just once. V is TRBV7-9 and J is TRBJ2-7; D unclear. The germline gives CDR1 SEHNR, CDR2 FQNEAQ (reference sequence). The CDR3 is 12 amino acids. V lost 3 bases, J lost 4 bases, and 7 bases lay in between. CDR3 bases: TGTGCCAGCAGCTTGAATCCGTACGAGCAGTACTTC. It encodes CASSLNPYEQYF.

This clone appeared a few times. The chain links TRBV20-1 to TRBJ2-1, with D possibly being TRBD2 (5 bases). Germline lookup yields CDR1 DFQATT and CDR2 SNEGSKA (reference sequence). The CDR3 is made up of 10 amino acids. The ends were cut back, 8 bases at V and 11 bases at J, with 13 bases in the middle. The CDR3 loop reads CSHSSSKQFF. The DNA of the CDR3 is TGCAGTCACTCTAGCTCGAAGCAGTTCTTC.

The chain combines TRBV11-3 with TRBJ2-1, with D perhaps matching TRBD2 (8 bases). The length of the CDR3 is 16 residues. V lost 7 bases to trimming and J lost 4 bases, with 20 bases between them. CDR1 SGHNT and CDR2 YENEEA come from the germline V gene. As DNA, the CDR3 is TGTGCCAGCACCACGACAGGGACTAGATCTTACAATGAGCAGTTCTTC. This sequence encodes CASTTTGTRSYNEQFF.

In this sample, this clone turned up a few times. The chain recombines TRBV6-6 with TRBJ2-7; D remains unclear. Trimming removed 10 bases from V and 1 base from J, with 14 bases in between. Germline loops: CDR1 MNHNY, CDR2 SVGAGI (reference sequence). This CDR3 contains 13 residues. The CDR3 bases are TGTGCCACCGCCGACTGGGAATCCTACGAGCAGTACTTC. Translating it yields CATADWESYEQYF.

The gene calls are TRBV27 and TRBJ2-3; D unresolved. CDR1 is MNHEY, CDR2 SMNVEV, per germline (reference sequence). V was trimmed by 8 bases and J by 1 base, leaving 10 bases between them. The CDR3 extends over 13 amino acids. The CDR3 nucleotides read TGTGCCAGCGGGAAAAGGGGCACAGATACGCAGTATTTT. This translates into CASGKRGTDTQYF.

This chain connects TRBV9 to TRBJ1-3; 8 bases line up with TRBD1. V shed 3 bases, J shed 4 bases, and the junction held 12 bases outside the gene matches. This CDR3 comprises 17 residues. Germline V CDR1 and CDR2: SGDLS, YYNGEE. In nucleotides, the CDR3 is TGTGCCAGCAGCGCCCAACCAGGGGGCTCGAGAGGAAACACCATATATTTT. It translates to CASSAQPGGSRGNTIYF.

V and J are TRBV7-9 and TRBJ2-3; 13 bases map to TRBD2. The CDR3 contains 13 residues. The J segment lost 6 bases and the V segment lost 10 bases, leaving 4 bases of the junction unmatched. CDR1 and CDR2 from the germline V gene are SEHNR and FQNEAQ (reference sequence). CDR3 bases: TGTGCCATCCGGACTAGCGGGAGTGATACGCAGTATTTT. Amino acid sequence: CAIRTSGSDTQYF.

This chain connects TRBV30 to TRBJ1-4; D uncertain. The germline V gene encodes CDR1 GTSNPN and CDR2 SVGIG (reference sequence). With 0 bases removed from V and 17 bases from J, the gap between germline ends came to 16 bases. CDR3 length: 12 amino acids. CDR3 sequence (DNA): TGTGCCTGGAGTGTACCCCAACAGATCGCCTTTTTT. Residues: CAWSVPQQIAFF.

This clone was observed a few times. The chain joins TRBV10-3 to TRBJ1-4; TRBD1 matches at 9 bases. V trimming: 6 bases; J trimming: 8 bases; junction bases outside the gene matches: 7. This CDR3 contains 14 residues. Germline V CDR1 and CDR2: ENHRY, SYGVKD. DNA for the CDR3: TGTGCCATCAGGAAGGACAGGGGAGAAGAAAAACTGTTTTTT. This gives the protein CAIRKDRGEEKLFF.

This chain uses TRBV19 with TRBJ2-7; TRBD1 matches 12 bases. In germline, CDR1 is LNHDA, CDR2 SQIVND (reference sequence). The CDR3 runs to 14 residues. The V and J ends lost 6 bases and 7 bases, in that order; junction bases with no gene match: 7. The CDR3 bases are TGTGCCAGTAGGGGGACAGGGGGCTTGGGGGAGCAGTACTTC. Translating it yields CASRGTGGLGEQYF.

The chain links TRBV28 to TRBJ1-2; D is unresolved. Trimming took 2 bases from V and 5 from J, leaving 12 bases between them. This CDR3 region has 14 residues. The germline gives CDR1 MDHEN, CDR2 SYDVKM. DNA for the CDR3: TGTGCCAGCAGTTTAGGGGTAAAGGAGTATGGCTACACCTTC. Its protein is CASSLGVKEYGYTF.

The rearrangement uses TRBV11-3 and TRBJ2-7, with D possibly being TRBD1 (6 bases). Trimming removed 8 bases at V and 3 bases at J, with 17 bases between. The CDR3 sequence is 14 residues long. Per the germline V gene, CDR1 is SGHNT and CDR2 is YENEEA. The CDR3 DNA sequence: TGTGCCAGCGCACTTTCACAGGGTTTCTACGAGCAGTACTTC. It encodes CASALSQGFYEQYF.